This section outlines one TCR beta chain sequence together with its context. The data are from a study of blood T cell repertoires in COVID-19. At the level of the study: COVID-19 samples, acute and convalescent, were from the United States, Italy and Spain. PBMCs, B-cell-depleted T cells, or T cells provided the cDNA or gDNA that made up the material.

Original analysis: The authors estimated nucleated cell counts from reference gene primer amplification. Assay used: immunoSEQ multiplex PCR; TCRdb lists only in-frame clones, some missing. The DNA was the basis for D and trimming; V, J and clone size are from that table. Of more than 45,000 clones listed, about four fifths are singletons. Germline CDR1 KGHDR, CDR2 SFDVKD. V was trimmed by 5 bases and J by 7 bases, leaving 14 bases between them. This CDR3 comprises 14 residues. The TCR was taken from a woman aged 60-75 years with acute or convalescent COVID-19. This chain uses TRBV24-1 with TRBJ1-5, with D uncertain. Sequenced input: peripheral blood. The DNA of the CDR3 is TGTGCCACCAGTGGGGCCGGGGTTCGCCAGCCCCAGCATTTT. Its protein is CATSGAGVRQPQHF.